This TCR beta chain was obtained from a study of CD8 T cells in ankylosing spondylitis. TCRdb reprocessed the 5' RACE reads with MiXCR, giving one entry per CDR3 protein. The profile shows roughly 250,000 distinct CDR3 sequences, about 11% of them singletons. This clonotype was seen many times. Germline V gives CDR1 SNHLY, CDR2 FYNNEI. The CDR3 length is 13 residues. V was trimmed by 6 bases and J by 3 bases, leaving 11 bases between them. The TCR was taken from a male donor with ankylosing spondylitis or in good health (not recorded which). The sequenced sample was blood, either unsorted or a sorted T cell fraction (not recorded which). The rearrangement uses TRBV2 and TRBJ2-5; weak D call: TRBD1 (5 bases). This chain's CDR3 is CASRFDRKETQYF. The CDR3 DNA follows: TGTGCCAGCAGGTTCGACAGAAAAGAGACCCAGTACTTC. Looking up the rest from reference TRBV2 and TRBJ2-5 gives the full variable domain: EPEVTQTPSHQVTQMGQEVILRCVPISNHLYFYWYRQILGQKVEFLVSFYNNEISEKSEIFDDQFSVERPDGSNFTLKIRSTKLEDSAMYFCASRFDRKETQYFGPGTRLLVL.